One sample yielded the 7 T cell receptor beta chains listed below, sequenced in a study of cytomegalovirus exposure and HLA in healthy donors listed by TCRdb under 2017. Library construction relied on the immunoSEQ multiplex PCR assay. For the multiplex PCR, a mixture combining 60 forward primers for TCR Vbeta segments and 13 reverse primers for TCR Jbeta segments was used. The table comes from immuneACCESS by way of TCRdb, which keeps in-frame sequences with V and J called. Part of the clones is missing from these tables; in studies checked, under half for an unresolved V gene and the rest for unknown reasons. The table for this sample lists tens of thousands of clones; about 9.4% of them were counted only once. Of the sample, about 25% falls within the top ten clones. The sample consisted of PBMCs. These receptors were taken from a man aged 55 to 69 in good health and CMV-seropositive.

The sample holds a few counts of this clone. The chain carries TRBV30 and TRBJ2-7; 11 bases are a match to TRBD2. CDR1 and CDR2 (germline): GTSNPN, SVGIG (reference sequence). With V trimmed by 7 bases and J by 0 bases, 11 bases remained unmatched. The CDR3 totals 16 residues. Written as DNA, the CDR3 is TGTGCCTTCACCGGGACTAGCGGCAGGAGCTCCTACGAGCAGTACTTC. It yields the protein CAFTGTSGRSSYEQYF.

This CDR3 is CASSQDAYSSSGANVLTF. The CDR3 bases are TGTGCCAGCAGCCAAGACGCCTACTCAAGCTCTGGGGCCAACGTCCTGACTTTC. The gene calls are TRBV14 and TRBJ2-6; D gene ambiguous. V dropped 0 bases and J dropped 0 bases, with 12 bases sitting between them. This CDR3 contains 18 residues. CDR1 SGHDN and CDR2 FVKESK come from the germline V gene.

V gene TRBV28 combines with J gene TRBJ2-7; possibly TRBD1 for D (6 bases). Trimming pared 7 bases from V and 3 bases from J, leaving 16 bases between. The germline V gene encodes CDR1 MDHEN and CDR2 SYDVKM. The CDR3 runs 14 residues. The chain's CDR3 is CASNRQGPDYEQYF. In DNA form, the CDR3 reads TGTGCCAGCAATCGTCAGGGGCCGGACTACGAGCAGTACTTC. Together with reference TRBV28 and TRBJ2-7, the CDR3 gives the full variable domain: DVKVTQSSRYLVKRTGEKVFLECVQDMDHENMFWYRQDPGLGLRLIYFSYDVKMKEKGDIPEGYSVSREKKERFSLILESASTNQTSMYLCASNRQGPDYEQYFGPGTRLTVT.

This clone was found a few times. CDR3 loop: CASSAQGLNTEAFF. For the CDR3, the DNA is TGTGCCAGCAGCGCACAGGGGTTGAACACTGAAGCTTTCTTT. The genes are TRBV7-9 and TRBJ1-1; TRBD1 agrees at 7 bases. The CDR3 consists of 14 residues. Trimming removed 5 bases from V and 0 bases from J; junction bases left unmatched: 3. Germline CDR1 SEHNR, CDR2 FQNEAQ (reference sequence).

The table lists this clone with a few counts. J is TRBJ2-7 and V is TRBV5-5; D remains ambiguous. Trimming removed 4 bases at V and 1 base at J, with 15 bases between. Germline V gene data show CDR1 as SGHKS and CDR2 as YYEKEE (reference sequence). The CDR3 sequence is 15 residues long. CDR3 in DNA: TGTGCCAGCAGCCGCCGACACGACCCGTCCTACGAGCAGTACGTC. It yields the protein CASSRRHDPSYEQYV.

The chain is built from TRBV7-9 and TRBJ1-4, with 8 positions matching TRBD1. The CDR3 covers 12 residues. Germline V gene data show CDR1 as SEHNR and CDR2 as FQNEAQ (reference sequence). V dropped 8 bases and J dropped 8; count of bases not matched to a gene: 4. Here the CDR3 DNA reads TGTGCCAGCGGCCAGGGGGCAGAAAAACTGTTTTTT. It is translated as CASGQGAEKLFF.

This clone was counted only a few times. The V call is TRBV11-2, the J call TRBJ1-3; D unclear. The CDR3 consists of 15 residues. Trimming took off 2 bases at V and 2 bases at J, with 10 bases between the two ends. Germline loops: CDR1 SGHAT, CDR2 FQNNGV. For the CDR3, the DNA is TGTGCCAGCAGCTTAATGCGTGGAGCTGGAAACACCATATATTTT. It specifies CASSLMRGAGNTIYF.